The 10 T cell receptor beta chains given below trace back to one sample, sequenced in a study of T cell responses to AZD1222 COVID-19 vaccine. TCRdb keeps only in-frame clones here, not all; method: immunoSEQ multiplex PCR. This repertoire shows approximately 91,000 clones, 70% to 90% found once; its top ten account for roughly 13%. The material sequenced was peripheral blood, taken on day 0 of AZD1222 vaccination. The origin of the receptors is an adult in good health.

This chain joins TRBV7-9 and TRBJ1-1, with D possibly matching TRBD1 (6 bases). The CDR3 runs 15 residues. The germline V gene has CDR1 SEHNR and CDR2 FQNEAQ (reference sequence). The V end was cut by 2 bases, the J end by 4 bases, with 14 bases between. The CDR3 reads CASSLRQGRSTEAFF. CDR3 DNA sequence: TGTGCCAGCAGCTTACGGCAGGGGCGATCCACTGAAGCTTTCTTT.

The V call is TRBV12-3 or TRBV12-4, the J call TRBJ2-7; 7 bases fit TRBD2. V was clipped by 6 bases and J by 3 bases; unmatched bases: 5. This CDR3 contains 13 residues. In nucleotides, the CDR3 is TGTGCCAGCAGAACAAGCGGGGACTACGAGCAGTACTTC. Translating gives CASRTSGDYEQYF.

A word on this clone: The junction does not match germline at one end; this may be a read error. The chain carries TRBV7-3 and TRBJ1-2; 8 nucleotides line up with TRBD1. This CDR3 has 16 amino acids. Germline assignment: CDR1 SGHTA and CDR2 FQGTGA. The CDR3 loop reads CASSLTPDREKNGYTF. CDR3 nucleotides: TGTGCCAGCAGCCTAACCCCGGACAGGGAGAAGAATGGCTACACCTTC.

The J gene is TRBJ1-1, the V gene TRBV5-1; no definite D call. CDR3 length: 15 residues. Trimming took off 2 bases at V and 0 bases at J, with 11 bases between the two ends. Germline V gives CDR1 SGHRS, CDR2 YFSETQ. The CDR3 nucleotides read TGCGCCAGCAGCTTAGGGCCGGCCATGAACACTGAAGCTTTCTTT. Encoded protein: CASSLGPAMNTEAFF.

This clone has just a few counts. V usage is TRBV10-1 and J usage is TRBJ1-4, with a weak D call TRBD1 (6 bases). V gave up 6 bases and J gave up 7 bases, with 9 bases separating them. Germline V gives CDR1 WNHNN, CDR2 SYGVQD (reference sequence). The CDR3 sequence is 12 residues long. Written as DNA, the CDR3 is TGCGCCAGCAGACAGGGCGGTGAAAAACTGTTTTTT. As protein: CASRQGGEKLFF.

V and J are TRBV11-2 and TRBJ1-2; D gene ambiguous. CDR3 length: 13 amino acids. The ends were cut back, 2 bases at V and 8 bases at J, with 12 bases in the middle. The V gene's germline CDR1 is SGHAT and CDR2 FQNNGV. CDR3 residues: CASSLFGLFGYTF. CDR3 nucleotides: TGTGCCAGCAGCTTATTTGGTCTGTTCGGCTACACCTTC.

V gene TRBV5-6 combines with J gene TRBJ2-2; no clear D gene. This CDR3 has 12 residues. The germline gives CDR1 SGHDT, CDR2 YYEEEE. Trimming took 6 bases from V and 0 from J, leaving 3 bases between them. This CDR3 is CASTANTGELFF. The CDR3 coding sequence is TGTGCCAGCACCGCGAACACCGGGGAGCTGTTTTTT. Based on the CDR3 plus reference TRBV5-6 and TRBJ2-2, the full variable domain is DAGVTQSPTHLIKTRGQQVTLRCSPKSGHDTVSWYQQALGQGPQFIFQYYEEEERQRGNFPDRFSGHQFPNYSSELNVNALLLGDSALYLCASTANTGELFFGEGSRLTVL.

V usage is TRBV6-2 or TRBV6-3 and J usage is TRBJ2-7, with D tentatively TRBD2 (5 bases). Germline lookup yields CDR1 MNHEY and CDR2 SVGEGT. With 0 bases removed from V and 0 bases from J, the gap between germline ends came to 15 bases. The CDR3 contains 17 residues. The CDR3 loop reads CASSYSLPGKSSYEQYF. The CDR3 bases are TGTGCCAGCAGTTACTCGCTACCGGGGAAAAGCTCCTACGAGCAGTACTTC.

CDR3 protein: CASSDPAPRDRGLRQPQHF. The CDR3 nucleotides read TGTGCCAGCAGTGACCCGGCTCCCCGGGACAGGGGGCTCCGACAGCCCCAGCATTTT. The V call is TRBV6-4, the J call TRBJ1-5, with 12 bases aligning to TRBD1. The V segment lost 2 bases and the J segment 7 bases; nucleotides outside the gene matches: 15. Looked up from germline, CDR1 is MRHNA and CDR2 is SNTAGT. The CDR3 contains 19 residues.

CDR3 residues: CASSLGTAKQNQPQHF. The CDR3 region has the DNA TGTGCCAGCAGCTTGGGAACAGCGAAGCAAAATCAGCCCCAGCATTTT. J is TRBJ1-5 and V is TRBV5-6; no firm D call. Germline values: CDR1 SGHDT, CDR2 YYEEEE. V lost 0 bases and J 4 bases, leaving 14 bases between the germline ends. The CDR3 loop spans 16 amino acids.